Reported below is one T cell receptor beta chain. The antigen it binds to is not known. Per-nucleotide qualities are absent, and no much larger clonotype sits a single base away. From cysteine to phenylalanine, the CDR3 is 17 amino acids long. Of the read, only the CDR3 DNA is kept; its 51 bases are in frame from base 1. Trimming at the junction amounts to 4 bases on V and 2 bases on J, and the germline ends lie 18 bases apart. Reading the germline V gene gives CDR1 MDHEN and CDR2 SYDVKM. This sample was included in a study of T cell changes during pregnancy in multiple sclerosis (dated by TCRdb to about 2019). Broadly, across the study: In women with multiple sclerosis, the researchers looked at how the T cell repertoire shifted as pregnancy progressed.

To prepare the library, the immunoSEQ multiplex PCR assay was applied. Held by TCRdb, this immuneACCESS table contains in-frame sequences only and omits some clones. Under half of the omission traces to an unresolved V gene where checked; the cause of the rest is unknown. Present in this sample are roughly 54,000 clones, around 93% of which were seen just once. Approximately 0.64% of the sample comes from the top ten. The chain joins TRBV28 to TRBJ1-5, with TRBD1 perhaps the D gene, on 5 matching bases. Sequencing used CD4+ T cells from peripheral blood mononuclear cells, obtained after pregnancy. The TCR comes from a female donor with multiple sclerosis, enrolled in a pregnancy study. The sequenced DNA is TGTGCCAGCAGTTCCCCGGGGGACCTAAGGGGCAATCAGCCCCAGCATTTT. This translates into CASSSPGDLRGNQPQHF.